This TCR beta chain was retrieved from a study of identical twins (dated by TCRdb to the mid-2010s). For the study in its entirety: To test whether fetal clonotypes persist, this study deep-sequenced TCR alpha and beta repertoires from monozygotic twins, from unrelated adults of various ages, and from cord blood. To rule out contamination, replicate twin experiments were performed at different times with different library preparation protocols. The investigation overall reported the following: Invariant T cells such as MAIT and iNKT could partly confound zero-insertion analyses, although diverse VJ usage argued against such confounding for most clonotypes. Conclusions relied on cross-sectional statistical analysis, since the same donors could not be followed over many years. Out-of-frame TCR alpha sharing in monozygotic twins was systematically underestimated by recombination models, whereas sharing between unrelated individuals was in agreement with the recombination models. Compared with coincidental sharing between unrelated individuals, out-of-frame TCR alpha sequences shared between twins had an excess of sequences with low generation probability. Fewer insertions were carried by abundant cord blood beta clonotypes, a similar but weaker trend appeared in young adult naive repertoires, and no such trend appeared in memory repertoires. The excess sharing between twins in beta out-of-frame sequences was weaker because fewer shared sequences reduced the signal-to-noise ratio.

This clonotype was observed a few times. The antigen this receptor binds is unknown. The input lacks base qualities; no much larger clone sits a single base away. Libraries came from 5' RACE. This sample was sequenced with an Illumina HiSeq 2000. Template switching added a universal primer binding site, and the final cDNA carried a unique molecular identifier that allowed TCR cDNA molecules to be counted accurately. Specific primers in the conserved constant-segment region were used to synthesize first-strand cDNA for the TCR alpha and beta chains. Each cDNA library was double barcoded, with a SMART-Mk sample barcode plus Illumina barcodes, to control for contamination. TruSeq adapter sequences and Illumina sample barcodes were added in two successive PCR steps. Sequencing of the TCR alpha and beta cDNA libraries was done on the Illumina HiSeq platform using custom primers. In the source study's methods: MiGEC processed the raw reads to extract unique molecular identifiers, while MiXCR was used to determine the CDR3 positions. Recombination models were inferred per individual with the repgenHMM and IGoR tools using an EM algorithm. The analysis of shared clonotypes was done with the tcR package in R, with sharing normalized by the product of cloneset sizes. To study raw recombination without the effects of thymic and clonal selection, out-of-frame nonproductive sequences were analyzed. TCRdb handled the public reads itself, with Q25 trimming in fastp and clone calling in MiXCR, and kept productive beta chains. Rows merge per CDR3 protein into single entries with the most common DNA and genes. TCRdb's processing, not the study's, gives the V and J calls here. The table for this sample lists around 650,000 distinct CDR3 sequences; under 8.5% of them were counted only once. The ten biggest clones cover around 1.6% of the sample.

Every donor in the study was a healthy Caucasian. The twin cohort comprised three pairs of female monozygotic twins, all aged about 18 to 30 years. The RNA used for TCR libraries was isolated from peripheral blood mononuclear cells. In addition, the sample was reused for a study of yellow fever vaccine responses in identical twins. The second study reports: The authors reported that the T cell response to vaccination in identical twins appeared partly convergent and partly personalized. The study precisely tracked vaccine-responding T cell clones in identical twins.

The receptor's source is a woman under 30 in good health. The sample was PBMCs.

The nucleotide sequence reads TGTGCCAGCAGCTCGGGGTTTGACGAGCAGTACTTC. It translates as CASSSGFDEQYF. The V and J genes are TRBV13 and TRBJ2-7; TRBD2 is a weak D gene call, 5 bases matching. Spanning cysteine to phenylalanine, the CDR3 consists of 12 amino acids. Of the read, only the CDR3 DNA is kept; its 36 bases are in frame from base 1. Relative to germline, V is 4 bases shorter and J is 5 bases shorter, with 9 bases between their ends. CDR1 PRHDT and CDR2 FYEKMQ are derived from the germline V gene (reference sequence). Here the CDR3 is joined to the reference TRBV13 and TRBJ2-7 genes, and the full variable domain is: AAGVIQSPRHLIKEKRETATLKCYPIPRHDTVYWYQQGPGQDPQFLISFYEKMQSDKGSIPDRFSAQQFSDYHSELNMSSLELGDSALYFCASSSGFDEQYFGPGTRLTVT.